What follows are 10 T cell receptor beta chains derived from one specimen sequenced in a study of beta chain features in type 1 diabetes. The entirety of the isolated RNA underwent reverse transcription, so expressed TCRB transcripts were sequenced. Only in-frame clones appear in the TCRdb table, and some are missing; sequencing was by immunoSEQ multiplex PCR. Found here are under 450,000 clones, approximately 15% of them singletons; the top ten hold approximately 0.038%. Input material: naive CD4+ T cells from blood. The receptors were gathered from a young man in good health.

The V gene is TRBV7-2, the J gene TRBJ2-1; 9 bases align to TRBD1. The CDR3 is 15 residues long. The J segment lost 7 bases and the V segment lost 5 bases, leaving 9 bases of the junction unmatched. Germline V gene data show CDR1 as SGHTA and CDR2 as FQGNSA. In DNA form, the CDR3 reads TGTGCCAGCAGCCGAGCCGGGACAGGGAGGAATGAGCAGTTCTTC. Its protein product is CASSRAGTGRNEQFF.

The V gene is TRBV6-4, the J gene TRBJ2-3; TRBD2 agrees at 11 bases. This CDR3 is 16 amino acids long. The germline CDR1 and CDR2 sequences are MRHNA and SNTAGT. V lost 4 bases and J lost 7; bases outside the gene matches: 10. The CDR3 bases are TGTGCCAGCAGTGCGCCCACTAGCGGGAGTTCAAATACGCAGTATTTT. Translated, it gives CASSAPTSGSSNTQYF.

For this clone: Other DNA sequences from this sample encode an identical CDR3 as well. The genes are TRBV18 and TRBJ2-7; no definite D call. This CDR3 is 13 amino acids long. Germline V gene sequence: CDR1 KGHSH, CDR2 LQKENI. V gave up 2 bases and J gave up 4 bases, with 9 bases separating them. The CDR3 DNA reads as TGTGCCAGCTCACCAGGGCTCTCGTACGAGCAGTACTTC. Its protein is CASSPGLSYEQYF.

This clone was recorded a few times. This chain joins TRBV7-2 and TRBJ2-7; 7 bases line up with TRBD1. The CDR3 sequence is 14 residues long. The V segment lost 3 bases and the J segment 4 bases; nucleotides outside the gene matches: 6. The germline CDR1 and CDR2 sequences are SGHTA and FQGNSA. CDR3 protein: CASSFVRGLYEQYF. Here the CDR3 DNA reads TGTGCCAGCAGCTTTGTCAGGGGGTTGTACGAGCAGTACTTC.

This clone was counted a few times. The chain recombines TRBV15 with TRBJ2-7; 9 positions match TRBD1. Looked up from germline, CDR1 is LNHNV and CDR2 is YYDKDF (reference sequence). This CDR3 is built from 18 residues. V was pared by 1 base and J by 4 bases, with 14 bases of the junction left unmatched. The CDR3 region is CATSRGDRGKTYGYEQYF. The CDR3 DNA reads TGTGCCACCAGCAGAGGCGACAGGGGGAAAACTTATGGATACGAGCAGTACTTC.

This clone has a handful of counts. V usage is TRBV10-3 and J usage is TRBJ2-1; 12 positions agree with TRBD1. The trim removed 5 bases at V and 8 bases at J, leaving 4 bases unmatched. This CDR3 has 14 residues. Germline V gene lookup returns CDR1 ENHRY and CDR2 SYGVKD. CDR3 loop: CAISPGTGGDEQFF. The CDR3 bases are TGTGCCATCAGTCCCGGGACAGGGGGCGATGAGCAGTTCTTC.

The rearrangement joins TRBV4-3 to TRBJ2-7, with 10 bases that match TRBD1. The germline V gene encodes CDR1 LGHNA and CDR2 YSLEER. There are 17 residues in the CDR3. After removal of 3 bases from V and 0 bases from J, the junction contained 8 bases not matched to a gene. CDR3 protein: CASSQDTGTGASYEQYF. The CDR3 region has the DNA TGCGCCAGCAGCCAGGATACCGGGACAGGGGCCTCCTACGAGCAGTACTTC.

This clone has just one count. The V call is TRBV2, the J call TRBJ1-2; D gene ambiguous. This CDR3 comprises 14 residues. CDR1 is SNHLY and CDR2 is FYNNEI in the germline V gene. V was trimmed by 1 base and J by 8 bases, leaving 14 bases between them. Here the CDR3 reads CASSEVRGIRGYTF. CDR3 in DNA: TGTGCCAGCAGTGAAGTTCGGGGAATTCGGGGCTACACCTTC.

The chain is built from TRBV18 and TRBJ1-4, with D possibly TRBD1 on 5 matching bases. The CDR3 length is 13 residues. V lost 6 bases to trimming and J lost 5 bases, with 10 bases between them. CDR1 KGHSH and CDR2 LQKENI come from the germline V gene. The CDR3 DNA is TGTGCCAGCTCCGGACATATCAATGAAAAACTGTTTTTT. Translation gives CASSGHINEKLFF.

In its sample, this clone was seen a few times. The V call is TRBV7-9, the J call TRBJ2-5; a possible D gene is TRBD2 (5 bases). Germline V gives CDR1 SEHNR, CDR2 FQNEAQ (reference sequence). V was shortened by 2 bases and J by 2 bases, with 12 bases between the two germline ends. CDR3 length: 15 residues. DNA for the CDR3: TGTGCCAGCAGCTTATTTGGCGGGCCACAAGAGACCCAGTACTTC. This gives the protein CASSLFGGPQETQYF.